This T cell receptor (beta chain) was captured by sequencing in a study of blood T cell repertoires in COVID-19. Study-wide context: Whether acute or convalescent, the COVID-19 samples came from the United States, Italy and Spain. The cDNA or gDNA used as material had been derived from T cells, B-cell-depleted T cells, or PBMCs.

TCRdb's copy holds only in-frame clones and misses some; the assay was immunoSEQ multiplex PCR. The sample holds 85,000 to 120,000 clones; approximately 90% are singletons and the top ten take around 2%. This CDR3 comprises 18 residues. V shed 0 bases, J shed 6 bases, and the junction held 13 bases outside the gene matches. The germline V gene encodes CDR1 LGHNA and CDR2 YNFKEQ. The gene calls are TRBV4-2 and TRBJ2-4; TRBD2 matches at 8 bases. This TCR was sampled from a man aged 50-60 years with active COVID-19. What was sequenced was peripheral blood. CDR3 loop: CASSQDTAGGAGGNIQYF. For the CDR3, the DNA is TGTGCCAGCAGCCAAGATACGGCCGGGGGGGCCGGTGGAAACATTCAGTACTTC.